The clone carrying this T cell receptor beta chain was observed a single time. Sequencing was performed with immunoSEQ multiplex PCR; in TCRdb, only in-frame clones are kept and a portion is missing. Of 45,000 or so clones in the sample, 85% to 90% are singletons; the top ten hold about 0.5%. Conventional CD4+ T cells were sorted from blood as CD25-low CD127-high cells. The entry originates in a study of regulatory and conventional T cells in RAG deficiency. The V end was cut by 4 bases, the J end by 6 bases, with 20 bases between. Looked up from germline, CDR1 is SGHRS and CDR2 is YFSETQ. CDR3 length: 17 residues. These same records also appear under a second study, on regulatory T cells. That report notes: The primer mix had 52 TRBV and 13 TRBJ primers.

Material for sequencing was CD4+ effector T cells sorted from blood. The origin of this receptor is a human donor in good health. The rearrangement links TRBV5-1 to TRBJ1-6; D possibly corresponds to TRBD1 (5 bases). The CDR3 DNA follows: TGCGCCAGCAGCGGAATGACAGCACGGGCAGGTAATTCACCCCTCCACTTT. Its protein product is CASSGMTARAGNSPLHF.